Described below is a single TCR beta chain sequence and its context. Its antigen remains unknown. This specimen comes from a study of cytomegalovirus exposure and HLA in healthy donors. PCR used 60 Vbeta primers and 13 Jbeta primers. Data came from immunoSEQ multiplex PCR; TCRdb stores just in-frame clones and leaves some out. The sample table sets out roughly 220,000 clones. Study-level results: Based on reports, TCR beta sequences accurately predicted HLA-A and HLA-B alleles for most subjects. In an earlier analysis, about 87% or about 30%: the productive usage of most TCR beta V segments.

Trimming stripped 2 bases from V and 3 bases from J, with 26 bases between. The CDR3 length is 19 residues. The sequence was collected from a girl aged 2-10 years in good health and CMV-seropositive. This chain links TRBV23-1 with TRBJ2-7; D is perhaps TRBD1 (8 bases). TRBV23-1 is annotated as an ORF whose role is uncertain. The sequenced sample was PBMCs. This CDR3 is CASSQRRRGGTGRGYEQYF. The CDR3 DNA sequence: TGCGCCAGCAGTCAACGGAGGAGGGGGGGGACAGGTCGGGGCTACGAGCAGTACTTC.